This TCR beta chain is from a study of T cell responses to AZD1222 COVID-19 vaccine. Study-wide results and caveats: In the spike-specific TCR repertoire, nearly half reportedly target unmutated variant regions. Spike-specific TCR depth and breadth grew after two AZD1222 doses.

Repertoires were generated with immunoSEQ multiplex PCR, while TCRdb's copy carries only in-frame clones and drops some. The sample holds roughly 69,000 clones, about four fifths seen once. Second-dose groups at about 4 or about 12 weeks were pooled. As for this clone: The antigen is undetermined.

With V trimmed by 5 bases and J by 6 bases, 10 bases remained unmatched. The CDR3 runs to 14 residues. CDR1 and CDR2 from the germline V gene are SEHNR and FQNEAQ (reference sequence). Sequenced here: peripheral blood, sampled 28 days after the second AZD1222 dose. The clonotype originates from an adult who received the AZD1222 COVID-19 vaccine. The chain is built from TRBV7-9 and TRBJ2-7; TRBD2 agrees at 7 bases. The CDR3 nucleotides are TGTGCCAGCAGCCGAAGGGGAGGGGCGGCCGAGCAGTACTTC. This encodes CASSRRGGAAEQYF.